The T cell receptor beta chain under discussion was sequenced for a study of T cell responses to AZD1222 COVID-19 vaccine. General observations from the study: At 160-218 and 743-854, vaccine-associated CD4 TCRs were dominant, and they spanned spike. Spike-specific TCR depth and breadth grew after two AZD1222 doses.

TCRdb keeps only in-frame clones here, not all; method: immunoSEQ multiplex PCR. The table lists roughly 190,000 clones, 85% to 95% of them singletons. The germline gives CDR1 SGHRS, CDR2 YFSETQ. Trimming removed 2 bases from V and 5 bases from J, with 22 bases in between. The CDR3 extends over 17 amino acids. For this clone: Its antigen is undetermined.

This sequence was found in an adult in good health. Sequenced here: peripheral blood, sampled on day 0 of AZD1222 vaccination. This rearrangement joins TRBV5-1 to TRBJ1-1; D might be TRBD1 (5 bases). CDR3 protein: CASSFNLRGRGGTEAFF. CDR3 DNA sequence: TGCGCCAGCAGCTTCAACCTCAGAGGGAGGGGAGGGACTGAAGCTTTCTTT. Combining the CDR3 with reference TRBV5-1 and TRBJ1-1 gives the whole variable domain KAGVTQTPRYLIKTRGQQVTLSCSPISGHRSVSWYQQTPGQGLQFLFEYFSETQRNKGNFPGRFSGRQFSNSRSEMNVSTLELGDSALYLCASSFNLRGRGGTEAFFGQGTRLTVV.